This T cell receptor (beta chain) was captured in a study of control samples from healthy donors and cancer patients. TCRdb's copy holds only in-frame clones and misses some; the assay was immunoSEQ multiplex PCR. The sample records 120,000 or so clones, around 87% being singletons. Per germline, CDR1 KGHSH and CDR2 LQKENI. V lost 7 bases, J lost 1 base, and 4 bases stayed unmatched. The CDR3 has 14 residues. The TCR was taken from a man aged 35-49 years in good health. This rearrangement joins TRBV18 to TRBJ1-1, with TRBD1 matching 9 bases. The specimen sequenced was blood. The CDR3 protein is CASLGQGTNTEAFF. CDR3 bases: TGTGCCAGCTTAGGACAGGGGACGAACACTGAAGCTTTCTTT.